This T cell receptor beta chain was profiled in a study of blood T cell repertoires in COVID-19. Study details: Acute and convalescent COVID-19 specimens originated in the United States, Italy and Spain. In each case, the material was cDNA or gDNA derived from T cells, B-cell-depleted T cells, or PBMCs.

The V and J ends lost 2 bases and 6 bases respectively, with 16 bases between them. This CDR3 spans 15 amino acids. Germline CDR1 is MNHEY and CDR2 is SVGAGI. Methods used by the authors: Amplification from reference gene primers served as the basis for estimated nucleated cell counts. This table comes from immunoSEQ multiplex PCR, and its TCRdb copy is limited to in-frame clones, with some not included. V and J calls and clone size are those listed in that table; D and trimming were worked out from the DNA. The sample includes around 100,000 clones, roughly four fifths of them seen just once. The origin of this receptor is a human donor in a cohort sampled during active COVID-19. The chain has TRBV6-5 and TRBJ1-1; no clear D gene. Sequences were obtained from peripheral blood. Here the CDR3 DNA reads TGTGCCAGCAGTTACGTCGGGAGAGAAAGGGCTGAAGCTTTCTTT. It codes for CASSYVGRERAEAFF.